Included here is one TCR beta chain sequence, with context. What it recognizes is unknown. Likely unrecorded immune exposures existed in these nominally healthy donors. This CDR3 is 15 amino acids long. V dropped 2 bases and J dropped 5; count of bases not matched to a gene: 8. Germline loops: CDR1 MNHEY, CDR2 SVGAGI. This sample is drawn from a study of cytomegalovirus exposure and HLA in healthy donors. The PCR used 60 Vbeta and 13 Jbeta primers. Using immunoSEQ multiplex PCR, the repertoire was profiled, and TCRdb retains in-frame clones only, with some absent. Its table records approximately 110,000 clones. Study findings and constraints: Through in vitro validation, a few CMV-associated chains were shown to be specific for CMV antigens. Altogether, some 160 TCR beta chains were recorded as cytomegalovirus-associated. A previous analysis found most TCR beta V segments productive roughly 87% or roughly 30% of the time.

This chain links TRBV6-5 with TRBJ1-2; 7 nucleotides align to TRBD1. This receptor was obtained from a man aged 18 to 29 in good health and CMV-seronegative. The specimen sequenced was PBMCs. This chain's CDR3 is CASSYEGQALYGYTF. DNA for the CDR3: TGTGCCAGCAGTTACGAAGGACAGGCGCTTTATGGCTACACCTTC.